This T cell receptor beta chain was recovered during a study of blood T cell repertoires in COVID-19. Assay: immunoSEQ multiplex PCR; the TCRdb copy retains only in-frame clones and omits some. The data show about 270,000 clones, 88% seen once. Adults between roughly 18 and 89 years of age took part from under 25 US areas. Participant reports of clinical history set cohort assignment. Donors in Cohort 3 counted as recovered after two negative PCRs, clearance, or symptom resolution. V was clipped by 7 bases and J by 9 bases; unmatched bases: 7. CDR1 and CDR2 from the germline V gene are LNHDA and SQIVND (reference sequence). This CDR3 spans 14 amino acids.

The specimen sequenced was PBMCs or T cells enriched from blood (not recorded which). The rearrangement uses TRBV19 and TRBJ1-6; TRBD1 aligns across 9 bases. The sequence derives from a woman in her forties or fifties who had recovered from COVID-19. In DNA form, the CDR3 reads TGTGCCAGTACCCCGGGACAGGGATTTTCACCCCTCCACTTT. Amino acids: CASTPGQGFSPLHF.